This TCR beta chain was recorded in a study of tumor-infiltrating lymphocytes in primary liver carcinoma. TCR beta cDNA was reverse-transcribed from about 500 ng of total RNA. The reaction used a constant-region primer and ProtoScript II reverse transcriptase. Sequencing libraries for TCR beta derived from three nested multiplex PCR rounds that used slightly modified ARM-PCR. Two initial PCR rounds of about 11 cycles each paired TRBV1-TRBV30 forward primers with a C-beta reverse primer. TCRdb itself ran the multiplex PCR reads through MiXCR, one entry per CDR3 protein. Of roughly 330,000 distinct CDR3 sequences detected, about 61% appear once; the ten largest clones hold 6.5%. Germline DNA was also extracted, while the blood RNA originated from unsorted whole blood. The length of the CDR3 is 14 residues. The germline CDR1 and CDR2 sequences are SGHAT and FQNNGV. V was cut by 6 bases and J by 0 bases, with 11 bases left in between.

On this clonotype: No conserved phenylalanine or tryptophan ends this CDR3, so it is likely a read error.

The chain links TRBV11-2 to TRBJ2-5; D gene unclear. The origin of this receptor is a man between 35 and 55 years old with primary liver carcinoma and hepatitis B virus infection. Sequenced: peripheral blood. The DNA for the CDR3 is TGTGCCAGCAGGCCGATTAGTAACCAAGAGACCCAGTACTAC. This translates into CASRPISNQETQYY.